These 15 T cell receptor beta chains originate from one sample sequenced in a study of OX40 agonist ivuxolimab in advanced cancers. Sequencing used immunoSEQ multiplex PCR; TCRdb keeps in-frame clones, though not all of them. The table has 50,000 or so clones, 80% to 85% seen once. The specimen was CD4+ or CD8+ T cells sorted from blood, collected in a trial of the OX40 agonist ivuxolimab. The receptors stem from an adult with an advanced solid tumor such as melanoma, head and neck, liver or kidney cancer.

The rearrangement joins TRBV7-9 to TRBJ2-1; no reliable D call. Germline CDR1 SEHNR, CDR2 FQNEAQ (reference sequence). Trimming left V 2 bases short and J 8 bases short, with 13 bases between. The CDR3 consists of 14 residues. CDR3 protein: CASSLRYGVHEQFF. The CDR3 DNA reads TGTGCCAGCAGCTTAAGGTATGGGGTACATGAGCAGTTCTTC.

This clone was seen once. CDR3 in amino acids: CASTPGGLAEDNEQFF. For the CDR3, the DNA is TGTGCCAGCACCCCAGGGGGACTAGCGGAAGACAATGAGCAGTTCTTC. This rearrangement joins TRBV28 to TRBJ2-1, with 11 bases aligning to TRBD2. CDR1 is MDHEN, CDR2 SYDVKM, per germline. The CDR3 is 16 amino acids. V lost 7 bases to trimming and J lost 5 bases; unmatched junction nucleotides: 10.

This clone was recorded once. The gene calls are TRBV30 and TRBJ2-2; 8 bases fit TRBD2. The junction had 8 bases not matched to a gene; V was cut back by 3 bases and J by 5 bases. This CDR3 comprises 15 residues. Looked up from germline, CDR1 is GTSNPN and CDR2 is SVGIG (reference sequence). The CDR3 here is CAWRASGRLTGELFF. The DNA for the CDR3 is TGTGCCTGGAGGGCAAGCGGGAGATTAACCGGGGAGCTGTTTTTT.

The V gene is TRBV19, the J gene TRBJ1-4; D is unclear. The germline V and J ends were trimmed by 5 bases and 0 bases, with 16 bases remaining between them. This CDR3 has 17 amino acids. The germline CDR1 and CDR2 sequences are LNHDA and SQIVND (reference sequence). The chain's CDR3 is CASSRGGLDSTNEKLFF. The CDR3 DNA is TGTGCCAGTAGTCGCGGTGGGCTCGACTCAACTAATGAAAAACTGTTTTTT.

CDR3: CSVGRETTEAFF. In DNA, the CDR3 is TGCAGCGTTGGCAGGGAGACCACTGAAGCTTTCTTT. V gene TRBV29-1 combines with J gene TRBJ1-1; the D gene is possibly TRBD1 (5 bases). This CDR3 spans 12 amino acids. V lost 4 bases and J lost 4, with 10 bases in between. Germline V gene lookup returns CDR1 SQVTM and CDR2 ANQGSEA.

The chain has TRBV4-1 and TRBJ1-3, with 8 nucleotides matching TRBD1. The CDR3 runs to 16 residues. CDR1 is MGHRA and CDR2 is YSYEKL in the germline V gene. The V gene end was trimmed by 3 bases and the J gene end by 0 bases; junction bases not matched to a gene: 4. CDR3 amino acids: CASSHRTGGSGNTIYF. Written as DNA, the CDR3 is TGCGCCAGCAGCCATCGTACAGGGGGCTCTGGAAACACCATATATTTT.

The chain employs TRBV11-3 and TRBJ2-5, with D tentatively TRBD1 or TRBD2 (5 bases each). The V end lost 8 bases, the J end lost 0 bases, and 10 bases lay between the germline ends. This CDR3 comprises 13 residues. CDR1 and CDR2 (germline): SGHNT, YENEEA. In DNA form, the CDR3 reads TGTGCCAGCTCCCGGGGCAACCAAGAGACCCAGTACTTC. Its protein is CASSRGNQETQYF.

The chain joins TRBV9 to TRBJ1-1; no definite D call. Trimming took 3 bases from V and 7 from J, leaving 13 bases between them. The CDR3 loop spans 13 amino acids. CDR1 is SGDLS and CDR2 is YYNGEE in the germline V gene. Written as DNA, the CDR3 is TGTGCCAGCAGCGCAGAATGGGGTGGTGAAGCTTTCTTT. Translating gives CASSAEWGGEAFF.

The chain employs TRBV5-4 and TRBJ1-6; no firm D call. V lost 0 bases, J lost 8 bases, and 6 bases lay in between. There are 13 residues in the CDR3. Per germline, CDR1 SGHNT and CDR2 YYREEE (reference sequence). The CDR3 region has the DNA TGTGCCAGCAGCTTGGAGGGTTATTCACCCCTCCACTTT. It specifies CASSLEGYSPLHF.

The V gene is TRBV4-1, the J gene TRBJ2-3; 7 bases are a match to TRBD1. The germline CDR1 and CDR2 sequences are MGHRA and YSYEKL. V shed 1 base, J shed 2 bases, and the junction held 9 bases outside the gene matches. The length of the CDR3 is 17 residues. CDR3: CASSQARGTDPTDTQYF. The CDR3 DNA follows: TGCGCCAGCAGCCAAGCCCGAGGGACAGACCCCACAGATACGCAGTATTTT.

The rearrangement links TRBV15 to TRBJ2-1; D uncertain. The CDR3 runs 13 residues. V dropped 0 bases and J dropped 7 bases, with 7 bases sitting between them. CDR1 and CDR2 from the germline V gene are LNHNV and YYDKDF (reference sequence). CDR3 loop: CATSRDRINEQFF. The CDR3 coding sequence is TGTGCCACCAGCAGAGATCGGATAAATGAGCAGTTCTTC.

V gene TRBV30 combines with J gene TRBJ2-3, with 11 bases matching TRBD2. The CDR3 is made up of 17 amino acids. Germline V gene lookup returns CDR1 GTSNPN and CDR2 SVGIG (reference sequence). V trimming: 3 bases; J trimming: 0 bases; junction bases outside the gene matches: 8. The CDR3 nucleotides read TGTGCCTGGAGCAGCGGGACTAGCGGTAGTAGCACAGATACGCAGTATTTT. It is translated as CAWSSGTSGSSTDTQYF.

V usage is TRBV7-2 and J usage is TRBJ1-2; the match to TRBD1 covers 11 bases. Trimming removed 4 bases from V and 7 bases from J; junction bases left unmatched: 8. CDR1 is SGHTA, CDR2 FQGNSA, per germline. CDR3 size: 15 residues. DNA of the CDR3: TGTGCCAGCAGCTACTCAAGGACAGGGGGCCGTGGCTACACCTTC. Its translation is CASSYSRTGGRGYTF.

The CDR3 nucleotides read TGTGCCAGCAGCTCTATCAGGGGAGGTACTGAAGCTTTCTTT. Translating it yields CASSSIRGGTEAFF. This rearrangement joins TRBV11-2 to TRBJ1-1; D possibly corresponds to TRBD1 (6 bases). The length of the CDR3 is 14 residues. From germline, CDR1 is SGHAT and CDR2 FQNNGV. V was pared by 4 bases and J by 5 bases, with 14 bases between.

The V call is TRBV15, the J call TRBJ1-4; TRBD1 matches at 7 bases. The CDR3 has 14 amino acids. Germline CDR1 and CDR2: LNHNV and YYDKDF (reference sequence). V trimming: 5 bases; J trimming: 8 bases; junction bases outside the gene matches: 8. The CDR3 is CATSENYRGEKLFF. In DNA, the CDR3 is TGTGCCACCAGCGAAAACTACAGGGGCGAAAAACTGTTTTTT.